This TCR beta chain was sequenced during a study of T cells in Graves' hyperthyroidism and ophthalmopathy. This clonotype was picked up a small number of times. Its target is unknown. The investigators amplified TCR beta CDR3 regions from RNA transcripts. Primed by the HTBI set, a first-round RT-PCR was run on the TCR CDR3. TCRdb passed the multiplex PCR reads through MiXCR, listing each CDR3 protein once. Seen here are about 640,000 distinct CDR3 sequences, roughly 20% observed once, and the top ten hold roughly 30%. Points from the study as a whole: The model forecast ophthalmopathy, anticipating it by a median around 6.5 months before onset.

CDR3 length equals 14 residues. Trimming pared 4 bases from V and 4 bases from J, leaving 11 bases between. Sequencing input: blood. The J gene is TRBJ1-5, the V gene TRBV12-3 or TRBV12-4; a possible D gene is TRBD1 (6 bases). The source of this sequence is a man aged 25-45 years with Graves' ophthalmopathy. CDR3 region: CASSSWGANQPQHF. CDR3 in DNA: TGTGCCAGCAGTTCCTGGGGGGCTAATCAGCCCCAGCATTTT.